This T cell receptor beta chain stems from a study of blood T cell repertoires in COVID-19. Overall study context: The analysed material was cDNA or gDNA that came from T cells, B-cell-depleted T cells, or PBMCs.

In the study's own analysis: Estimation of nucleated cell counts was performed using reference gene primer amplification. The table came from immunoSEQ multiplex PCR; TCRdb's copy has only in-frame clones and leaves some out. V, J and clone size are those of that table, while D and trimming were read from the DNA. This table holds about 130,000 clones, approximately 83% found once. CDR3 length equals 15 residues. The germline V gene encodes CDR1 MNHNY and CDR2 SVGAGI (reference sequence). The ends lost 5 bases at V and 5 bases at J; junction bases unmatched: 8. The chain has TRBV6-6 and TRBJ2-1; 8 bases are shared with TRBD1. Specimen: peripheral blood. The TCR sequence derives from a woman in her forties or fifties with acute or convalescent COVID-19. The CDR3 is CASSVTGTGNNEQFF. The DNA of the CDR3 is TGTGCCAGCAGTGTCACCGGGACAGGAAACAATGAGCAGTTCTTC.